One sample yielded the 32 T cell receptor beta chains listed below, sequenced in a study of identical twins (dated by TCRdb to the mid-2010s). The library was made by 5' RACE. Instrument on record: Illumina HiSeq 2000. The raw public data were reprocessed by TCRdb itself: fastp quality trimming at Q25, MiXCR clonotype calling, in-frame beta chains only. Records with the same CDR3 protein are collapsed into one entry carrying the most frequent genes and DNA. Recorded for this sample are some 600,000 distinct CDR3 sequences; about 7.1% of them occurred a single time. The ten most abundant clones make up 1.6% of the sample. The same sample was also studied in work on yellow fever vaccine responses in identical twins.

What was sequenced was PBMCs. The receptor source for this set is a woman aged 18-29 years in good health.

This clonotype showed up many times. The J gene is TRBJ1-3, the V gene TRBV12-3 or TRBV12-4; D not resolved. V shed 5 bases and J shed 0 bases, with 14 bases lying between them. The CDR3 covers 16 residues. CDR3 nucleotides: TGTGCCAGCAGTGACCTCACAAGAATCTCTGGAAACACCATATATTTT. Protein: CASSDLTRISGNTIYF.

The chain uses TRBV12-3 or TRBV12-4 and TRBJ2-5, with D perhaps assigned TRBD1 or TRBD2 (6 bases each). The V gene lost 2 bases and the J gene lost 2 bases, with 15 bases spanning the gap. The CDR3 totals 16 residues. The CDR3 is CASSLWPSGAQETQYF. CDR3 DNA: TGTGCCAGCAGTTTATGGCCCTCGGGGGCTCAAGAGACCCAGTACTTC.

Many counts were recorded for this clonotype. The chain has TRBV5-1 and TRBJ1-1; 9 positions agree with TRBD1. Germline V gene data show CDR1 as SGHRS and CDR2 as YFSETQ. V lost 4 bases and J lost 4; bases outside the gene matches: 2. This CDR3 is 13 amino acids long. This chain's CDR3 is CASSTTGGTEAFF. In nucleotides, the CDR3 is TGCGCCAGCAGCACGACAGGGGGCACTGAAGCTTTCTTT.

This chain connects TRBV13 to TRBJ2-2, with 9 bases fitting TRBD1. Trimming at V came to 5 bases and at J to 6 bases, leaving 4 bases not matched to a gene. In germline, CDR1 is PRHDT, CDR2 FYEKMQ (reference sequence). The CDR3 loop spans 14 amino acids. For the CDR3, the DNA is TGTGCCAGCAGCGAGGGACAGGGTCCCGGGGAGCTGTTTTTT. Protein: CASSEGQGPGELFF.

Ten or more counts support this clonotype. The chain links TRBV29-1 to TRBJ2-1; TRBD2 matches at 8 bases. Germline trimming cut 4 bases from V and 4 bases from J; bases unmatched to any gene: 9. The CDR3 has 15 amino acids. Germline CDR1 SQVTM, CDR2 ANQGSEA. CDR3 DNA sequence: TGCAGCGTTGCTGTCTCAGCGGGAGCTTACAATGAGCAGTTCTTC. This gives the protein CSVAVSAGAYNEQFF.

This clonotype was found many times. The CDR3 DNA is TGTGCCAGCAGCGAAAACGGACTAGCGGGAGCCTACGAGCAGTACTTC. Translation: CASSENGLAGAYEQYF. The rearrangement links TRBV7-6 to TRBJ2-7; 13 bases fit TRBD2. V was pared by 5 bases and J by 2 bases, with 6 bases of the junction left unmatched. This CDR3 has 16 amino acids. Germline CDR1 and CDR2: SGHVS and FNYEAQ.

This clonotype was detected only a few times. The chain uses TRBV12-3 or TRBV12-4 and TRBJ2-1; tentative D call: TRBD2 (5 bases). This CDR3 is 11 amino acids long. V dropped 2 bases and J dropped 13 bases, with 9 bases sitting between them. The CDR3 spells CASSLRLAQFF. For the CDR3, the DNA is TGTGCCAGCAGTTTAAGGCTAGCACAGTTCTTC.

This clonotype was seen a handful of times. The CDR3 here is CSASNYQFYEQYF. The DNA for the CDR3 is TGCAGTGCTAGTAACTACCAGTTCTACGAGCAGTACTTC. This chain uses TRBV20-1 with TRBJ2-7; D ambiguous. Trimming stripped 3 bases from V and 3 bases from J, with 12 bases between. From germline, CDR1 is DFQATT and CDR2 SNEGSKA (reference sequence). The CDR3 covers 13 residues.

This clonotype appeared many times. This chain connects TRBV28 to TRBJ2-1, with unresolved D. The V gene's germline CDR1 is MDHEN and CDR2 SYDVKM. CDR3 length: 16 residues. The ends were cut back, 6 bases at V and 0 bases at J, with 15 bases in the middle. The CDR3 coding sequence is TGTGCCAGCAGAACCCGAGCCCAGAGCTCCTACAATGAGCAGTTCTTC. Encoded protein: CASRTRAQSSYNEQFF.

This clonotype has at least ten counts. The chain is built from TRBV7-9 and TRBJ1-3; D is unresolved. The CDR3 runs to 11 residues. V was clipped by 2 bases and J by 8 bases, with 4 bases between them. The V gene's germline CDR1 is SEHNR and CDR2 FQNEAQ (reference sequence). The CDR3 spells CASSLSDTIYF. The CDR3 DNA follows: TGTGCCAGCAGCTTAAGTGACACCATATATTTT.

The chain combines TRBV23-1 with TRBJ2-7, with D tentatively TRBD1 (6 bases). Being an ORF, TRBV23-1 has a function that is uncertain. Trimming took off 1 base at V and 2 bases at J, with 15 bases between the two ends. The CDR3 length is 16 residues. CDR3 protein: CASSQLPNRDTYEQYV. CDR3 DNA: TGCGCCAGCAGTCAATTACCCAACCGGGACACCTACGAGCAGTACGTC.

This clonotype turned up a few times. The chain employs TRBV29-1 and TRBJ2-1; no definite D call. The CDR3 consists of 12 residues. Germline lookup yields CDR1 SQVTM and CDR2 ANQGSEA. Trimming took off 7 bases at V and 6 bases at J, with 13 bases between the two ends. CDR3 loop: CSAVTGSNEQFF. CDR3 DNA sequence: TGCAGCGCCGTGACTGGAAGCAATGAGCAGTTCTTC.

This clonotype has only a few counts. The chain has TRBV3-1 and TRBJ2-7; D uncertain. Trimming stripped 0 bases from V and 5 bases from J, with 5 bases between. This CDR3 is 12 amino acids long. Germline CDR1 LGHDT, CDR2 YNNKEL (reference sequence). CDR3 region: CASSQEPDEQYF. The CDR3 DNA sequence: TGTGCCAGCAGCCAAGAGCCGGACGAGCAGTACTTC.

The CDR3: CASSSFSGTGADTQYF. Here the CDR3 DNA reads TGTGCCAGCAGTTCGTTCAGCGGTACGGGCGCAGATACGCAGTATTTT. This chain joins TRBV12-3 or TRBV12-4 and TRBJ2-3; tentative D call: TRBD2 (5 bases). The CDR3 consists of 16 residues. V lost 4 bases and J 4 bases, leaving 18 bases between the germline ends.

The chain carries TRBV7-9 and TRBJ2-7, with a tentative D call TRBD1 (5 bases). V was cut by 1 base and J by 4 bases, with 20 bases left in between. Germline V gives CDR1 SEHNR, CDR2 FQNEAQ (reference sequence). The CDR3 extends over 17 amino acids. The DNA for the CDR3 is TGTGCCAGCAGCTTAGTGTTGGACACCCGGTCCTTTTACGAGCAGTACGTC. Translation: CASSLVLDTRSFYEQYV.

This clonotype showed up just a few times. This rearrangement joins TRBV9 to TRBJ2-5; 11 nucleotides align to TRBD2. Trimming at V came to 3 bases and at J to 4 bases, leaving 8 bases not matched to a gene. Germline values: CDR1 SGDLS, CDR2 YYNGEE. The CDR3 is 16 amino acids. The CDR3 region has the DNA TGTGCCAGCAGCGGCCTAGCGGGAGGCCAGGGAGAGACCCAGTACTTC. Protein product: CASSGLAGGQGETQYF. The variable domain in full, completed from reference TRBV9 and TRBJ2-5, reads DSGVTQTPKHLITATGQRVTLRCSPRSGDLSVYWYQQSLDQGLQFLIQYYNGEERAKGNILERFSAQQFPDLHSELNLSSLELGDSALYFCASSGLAGGQGETQYFGPGTRLLVL.

This clonotype was observed at least ten times. The J gene is TRBJ1-2, the V gene TRBV10-3; D perhaps matches TRBD1 (6 bases). V dropped 6 bases and J dropped 0 bases, with 17 bases sitting between them. The length of the CDR3 is 16 residues. Germline V lookup: CDR1 ENHRY, CDR2 SYGVKD. The CDR3 reads CAISEAGDRTNYGYTF. The DNA for the CDR3 is TGTGCCATCAGCGAGGCCGGCGACAGGACTAACTATGGCTACACCTTC.

The V and J genes are TRBV5-1 and TRBJ1-6, with D tentatively TRBD1 (5 bases). In germline, CDR1 is SGHRS, CDR2 YFSETQ. The CDR3 is made up of 15 amino acids. Trimming shortened V by 0 bases and J by 7 bases, and 11 bases separated the two germline ends. The CDR3 sequence: CASSLVWGKNSPLHF. As DNA, the CDR3 is TGCGCCAGCAGCTTGGTATGGGGCAAGAATTCACCCCTCCACTTT.

This clonotype was observed a few times. The chain uses TRBV12-3 or TRBV12-4 and TRBJ1-2; D call uncertain. V lost 5 bases to trimming and J lost 7 bases, with 11 bases between them. There are 12 residues in the CDR3. CDR3 sequence: CASSLGTTGYTF. DNA for the CDR3: TGTGCCAGCAGTCTAGGCACGACTGGCTACACCTTC.

This clonotype has just a few counts. The chain links TRBV4-2 to TRBJ2-3; 14 nucleotides match TRBD2. Trimming removed 4 bases from V and 4 bases from J; junction bases left unmatched: 7. This CDR3 is built from 17 residues. CDR1 and CDR2 from the germline V gene are LGHNA and YNFKEQ. The CDR3 sequence is CASSRQGTSGSADTQYF. The CDR3 nucleotides are TGTGCCAGCAGCCGCCAGGGGACTAGCGGGAGCGCAGATACGCAGTATTTT.

This clonotype was counted a few times. A much larger clone differs from this one at a single base, so this may be a read error. The V gene is TRBV7-3, the J gene TRBJ2-6; a possible D gene is TRBD1 (5 bases). CDR3 length: 12 amino acids. In germline, CDR1 is SGHTA, CDR2 FQGTGA. As DNA, the CDR3 is TGTGCCAGCAGCTCTGGGGCCATCGTCCTGACTTTC. This gives the protein CASSSGAIVLTF.

This clonotype was counted many times. The chain combines TRBV7-2 with TRBJ1-2, with 7 bases fitting TRBD1. The CDR3 has 14 amino acids. The V gene's germline CDR1 is SGHTA and CDR2 FQGNSA. The V gene end was trimmed by 5 bases and the J gene end by 4 bases; junction bases not matched to a gene: 7. The CDR3 DNA reads TGTGCCAGCAGCGGTAGACAGGGTGCCTATGGCTACACCTTC. This encodes CASSGRQGAYGYTF.

This clonotype has a count of ten or more. The V call is TRBV20-1, the J call TRBJ1-5; TRBD1 matches at 8 bases. Germline V lookup: CDR1 DFQATT, CDR2 SNEGSKA (reference sequence). This CDR3 has 15 residues. V lost 6 bases to trimming and J lost 5 bases; unmatched junction nucleotides: 12. The CDR3 sequence is CSAAHDRGRDQPQHF. CDR3 nucleotides: TGCAGTGCCGCACACGACAGGGGAAGGGATCAGCCCCAGCATTTT.

This clonotype was observed at least ten times. The chain joins TRBV6-1 to TRBJ1-2, with D perhaps TRBD1 (5 bases). The germline V gene has CDR1 MNHNS and CDR2 SASEGT. V was shortened by 6 bases and J by 0 bases, with 26 bases between the two germline ends. The CDR3 has 19 residues. The DNA for the CDR3 is TGTGCCAGCAGCCCAGGGAGTACGTACTCTAGGGCGTCTAACTATGGCTACACCTTC. Its translation: CASSPGSTYSRASNYGYTF.

This clonotype was counted between two and nine times. The chain combines TRBV28 with TRBJ2-1; D ambiguous. Trimming left V 1 base short and J 6 bases short, with 7 bases between. From germline, CDR1 is MDHEN and CDR2 SYDVKM. The CDR3 runs 13 residues. This chain's CDR3 is CASSLYHLNEQFF. The CDR3 coding sequence is TGTGCCAGCAGTTTATACCACCTCAATGAGCAGTTCTTC.

A few counts support this clonotype. The chain couples TRBV20-1 to TRBJ2-3; D possibly matches TRBD1 or TRBD2 (5 bases each). In germline, CDR1 is DFQATT, CDR2 SNEGSKA (reference sequence). V was trimmed by 5 bases and J by 2 bases, leaving 17 bases between them. The CDR3 sequence is 15 residues long. The chain's CDR3 is CSAVGVGEPTDTQYF. The CDR3 DNA sequence: TGCAGTGCTGTTGGTGTGGGGGAACCCACAGATACGCAGTATTTT.

This clonotype was counted many times. This chain links TRBV6-1 with TRBJ1-4; possible D gene TRBD1, 5 bases. The CDR3 consists of 16 residues. V lost 2 bases and J lost 2, with 12 bases in between. The germline gives CDR1 MNHNS, CDR2 SASEGT. Written as DNA, the CDR3 is TGTGCCAGCAGTGAACGCCGATGGGGGACTAATGAAAAACTGTTTTTT. This translates into CASSERRWGTNEKLFF.

This clonotype has a count of ten or more. V usage is TRBV20-1 and J usage is TRBJ2-6; tentatively, D is TRBD1 or TRBD2 (5 bases each). V lost 1 base and J 0 bases, leaving 16 bases between the germline ends. The length of the CDR3 is 18 residues. Germline loops: CDR1 DFQATT, CDR2 SNEGSKA (reference sequence). The CDR3 is CSARGLGVLSSGANVLTF. The CDR3 DNA is TGCAGTGCTAGAGGTTTGGGGGTCCTAAGCTCTGGGGCCAACGTCCTGACTTTC.

In its sample, this clonotype was seen many times. This chain connects TRBV4-2 to TRBJ2-5; 7 nucleotides align to TRBD1. The CDR3 length is 16 residues. CDR1 is LGHNA and CDR2 is YNFKEQ in the germline V gene. Germline trimming cut 4 bases from V and 0 bases from J; bases unmatched to any gene: 8. Here the CDR3 reads CASSPVMGTDQETQYF. CDR3 in DNA: TGTGCCAGCAGCCCCGTTATGGGGACAGACCAAGAGACCCAGTACTTC.

J is TRBJ2-1 and V is TRBV7-8; TRBD2 matches 7 bases. The V segment lost 4 bases and the J segment 10 bases; nucleotides outside the gene matches: 16. CDR3 length: 16 amino acids. Germline CDR1 reads SGHVS; CDR2 reads FQNEAQ. CDR3 sequence reads: CASSSAAGSSFWEQFF. CDR3 sequence (DNA): TGTGCCAGCAGCTCAGCAGCGGGGTCCTCTTTTTGGGAGCAGTTCTTC.

Ten or more counts support this clonotype. The chain has TRBV12-3 or TRBV12-4 and TRBJ2-1, with D uncertain. The V end lost 7 bases, the J end lost 10 bases, and 17 bases lay between the germline ends. The CDR3 runs to 13 residues. Here the CDR3 DNA reads TGTGCCAGCAATCCCCCCCGGCCAGGAGAGCAGTTCTTC. This gives the protein CASNPPRPGEQFF.

This clonotype was recorded at least ten times. The chain combines TRBV15 with TRBJ2-3, with TRBD2 matching 15 bases. V lost 2 bases and J lost 5; bases outside the gene matches: 8. This CDR3 is 18 amino acids long. Germline V gives CDR1 LNHNV, CDR2 YYDKDF (reference sequence). This chain's CDR3 is CATSRSGLAGGQIDTQYF. CDR3 sequence (DNA): TGTGCCACCAGCAGATCCGGACTAGCGGGGGGGCAGATAGATACGCAGTATTTT.